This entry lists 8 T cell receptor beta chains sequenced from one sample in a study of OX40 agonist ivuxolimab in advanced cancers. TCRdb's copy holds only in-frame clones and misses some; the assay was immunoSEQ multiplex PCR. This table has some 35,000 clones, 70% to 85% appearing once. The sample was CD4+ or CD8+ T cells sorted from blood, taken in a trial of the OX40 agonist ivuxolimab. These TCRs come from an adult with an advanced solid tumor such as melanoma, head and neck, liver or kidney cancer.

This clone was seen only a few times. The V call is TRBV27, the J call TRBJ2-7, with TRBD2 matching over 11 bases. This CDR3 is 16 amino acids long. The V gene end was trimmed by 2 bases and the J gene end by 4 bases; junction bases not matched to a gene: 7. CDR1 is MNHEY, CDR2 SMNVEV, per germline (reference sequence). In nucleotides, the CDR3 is TGTGCCAGCAGTTTAGGTCTAGCGGGAGGTGGGTACGAGCAGTACTTC. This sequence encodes CASSLGLAGGGYEQYF.

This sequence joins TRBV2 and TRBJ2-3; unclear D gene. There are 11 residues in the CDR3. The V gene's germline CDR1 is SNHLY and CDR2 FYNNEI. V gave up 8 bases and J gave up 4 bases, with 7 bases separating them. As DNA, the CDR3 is TGTGCCAGCCTTCTAGCAGATACGCAGTATTTT. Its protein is CASLLADTQYF.

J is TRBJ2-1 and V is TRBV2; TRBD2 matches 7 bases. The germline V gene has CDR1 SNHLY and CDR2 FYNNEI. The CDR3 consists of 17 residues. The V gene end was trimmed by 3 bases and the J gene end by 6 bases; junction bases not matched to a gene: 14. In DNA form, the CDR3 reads TGTGCCAGCAGTGACCCACGGCGGGCGGGAGCTTTCAATGAGCAGTTCTTC. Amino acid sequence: CASSDPRRAGAFNEQFF.

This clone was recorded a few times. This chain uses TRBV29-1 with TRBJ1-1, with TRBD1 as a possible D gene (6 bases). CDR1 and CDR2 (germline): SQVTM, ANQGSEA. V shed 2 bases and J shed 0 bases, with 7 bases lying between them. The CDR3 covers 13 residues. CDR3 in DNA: TGCAGCGTTGAACAGGGGATGAACACTGAAGCTTTCTTT. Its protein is CSVEQGMNTEAFF.

CDR3 bases: TGTGCCAGCAGTTTTAGGGGGGGCTGGAACACTGAAGCTTTCTTT. It codes for CASSFRGGWNTEAFF. This chain links TRBV11-2 with TRBJ1-1; a weak D match, TRBD1 (6 bases). With 6 bases removed from V and 1 base from J, the gap between germline ends came to 15 bases. Per the germline V gene, CDR1 is SGHAT and CDR2 is FQNNGV. This CDR3 region has 15 residues.

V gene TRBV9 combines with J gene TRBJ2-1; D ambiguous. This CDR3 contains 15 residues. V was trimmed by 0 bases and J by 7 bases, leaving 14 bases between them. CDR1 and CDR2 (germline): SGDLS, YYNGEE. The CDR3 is CASSVVGLEENEQFF. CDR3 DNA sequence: TGTGCCAGCAGCGTAGTGGGATTGGAAGAAAATGAGCAGTTCTTC.

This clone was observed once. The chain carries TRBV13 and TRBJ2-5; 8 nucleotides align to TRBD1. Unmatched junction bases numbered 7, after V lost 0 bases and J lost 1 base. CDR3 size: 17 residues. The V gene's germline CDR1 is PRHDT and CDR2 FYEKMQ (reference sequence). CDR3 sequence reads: CASSLGGTGAFQETQYF. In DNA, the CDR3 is TGTGCCAGCAGCTTAGGGGGGACAGGAGCTTTCCAAGAGACCCAGTACTTC.

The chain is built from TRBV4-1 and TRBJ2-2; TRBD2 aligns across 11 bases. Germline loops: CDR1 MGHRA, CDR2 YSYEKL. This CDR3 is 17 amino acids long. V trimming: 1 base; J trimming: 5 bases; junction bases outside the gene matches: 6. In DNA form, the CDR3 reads TGCGCCAGCAGCCAAGTAGCTAGCGGGGGGCCAACCGGGGAGCTGTTTTTT. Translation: CASSQVASGGPTGELFF.